Below, 11 T cell receptor beta chains from the same sample are listed, as sequenced in a study of cytomegalovirus exposure and HLA in healthy donors. Using immunoSEQ multiplex PCR, the repertoire was profiled, and TCRdb retains in-frame clones only, with some absent. The data contain about 170,000 clones, approximately 86% of them singletons. Sequencing used PBMCs. The receptor set was obtained from a young woman in good health and CMV-seronegative.

The rearrangement links TRBV5-4 to TRBJ1-1, with 7 bases aligning to TRBD1. The CDR3 is made up of 13 amino acids. Losses at the gene ends were 4 bases for V and 4 bases for J; bases not matched to a gene: 4. Germline lookup yields CDR1 SGHNT and CDR2 YYREEE (reference sequence). In DNA form, the CDR3 reads TGTGCCAGCAGCCCGGACAGGAGCACTGAAGCTTTCTTT. Translating gives CASSPDRSTEAFF. Full variable domain (rest looked up from reference TRBV5-4 and TRBJ1-1): ETGVTQSPTHLIKTRGQQVTLRCSSQSGHNTVSWYQQALGQGPQFIFQYYREEENGRGNFPPRFSGLQFPNYSSELNVNALELDDSALYLCASSPDRSTEAFFGQGTRLTVV.

This sequence joins TRBV9 and TRBJ2-7; 7 positions match TRBD1. The CDR3 loop spans 12 amino acids. Germline assignment: CDR1 SGDLS and CDR2 YYNGEE. Trimming cost V 3 bases and J 3 bases; bases outside gene matches: 0. The CDR3 reads CASSGQGYEQYF. For the CDR3, the DNA is TGTGCCAGCAGCGGACAGGGCTACGAGCAGTACTTC.

The chain combines TRBV5-4 with TRBJ1-2; TRBD1 agrees at 9 bases. Looked up from germline, CDR1 is SGHNT and CDR2 is YYREEE (reference sequence). CDR3 length equals 16 residues. V gave up 3 bases and J gave up 8 bases; unmatched junction bases: 14. The CDR3 bases are TGTGCCAGCAGCTCACTTCCGGGACAGGGTATTGAGGGCTACACCTTC. The encoded protein is CASSSLPGQGIEGYTF.

The gene calls are TRBV4-1 and TRBJ2-7, with D perhaps TRBD1 (5 bases). V lost 2 bases and J lost 5, with 13 bases in between. The CDR3 extends over 14 amino acids. Germline-derived CDR1 and CDR2 are MGHRA and YSYEKL. CDR3 sequence (DNA): TGCGCCAGCAGCCAAACGCCCGGACAAAACGAGCAGTACTTC. Translated, it gives CASSQTPGQNEQYF.

A single count supports this clone. The chain employs TRBV27 and TRBJ2-7, with D possibly matching TRBD1 (6 bases). V shed 5 bases and J shed 6 bases, with 23 bases lying between them. Germline V gives CDR1 MNHEY, CDR2 SMNVEV (reference sequence). The CDR3 has 16 residues. Here the CDR3 reads CASSPYRQVQLSEQYF. DNA for the CDR3: TGTGCCAGCAGTCCGTACAGACAGGTTCAGTTATCCGAGCAGTACTTC.

This clone was seen once. The chain recombines TRBV29-1 with TRBJ2-5; TRBD1 agrees at 8 bases. CDR3 size: 16 residues. The germline CDR1 and CDR2 sequences are SQVTM and ANQGSEA. J was trimmed by 0 bases and V by 1 base; bases with no gene match: 7. CDR3 in DNA: TGCAGCGTTGAAGGAGGACAGGGTGCGTACCAAGAGACCCAGTACTTC. Its translation is CSVEGGQGAYQETQYF.

This sequence joins TRBV6-5 and TRBJ2-1; 7 nucleotides line up with TRBD1. With 3 bases clipped from V and 0 bases from J, the junction kept 5 bases outside the gene matches. The CDR3 spans 16 residues. Germline CDR1 reads MNHEY; CDR2 reads SVGAGI. CDR3 in amino acids: CASSYSYRGSYNEQFF. In nucleotides, the CDR3 is TGTGCCAGCAGTTATTCCTACAGGGGCTCCTACAATGAGCAGTTCTTC.

V gene TRBV7-2 combines with J gene TRBJ1-1; maybe TRBD1 (6 bases). The germline V and J ends were trimmed by 6 bases and 6 bases, with 17 bases remaining between them. CDR3 length: 14 amino acids. Germline values: CDR1 SGHTA, CDR2 FQGNSA. The CDR3 nucleotides read TGTGCCAGCAGTTCAGGGGAGATGAGGTCTGAAGCTTTCTTT. Translation gives CASSSGEMRSEAFF.

This rearrangement joins TRBV6-5 to TRBJ1-1, with 7 bases that match TRBD1. Germline CDR1 MNHEY, CDR2 SVGAGI. With 5 bases clipped from V and 0 bases from J, the junction kept 6 bases outside the gene matches. The CDR3 length is 15 residues. The chain's CDR3 is CASSRDSYMNTEAFF. For the CDR3, the DNA is TGTGCCAGCAGTCGGGACAGCTACATGAACACTGAAGCTTTCTTT.

The chain combines TRBV5-1 with TRBJ1-3; D is undetermined. V was trimmed by 1 base and J by 2 bases, leaving 13 bases between them. The CDR3 consists of 16 residues. CDR1 is SGHRS, CDR2 YFSETQ, per germline. CDR3 nucleotides: TGCGCCAGCAGCTTGACTGCCCTGAGAACTGGAAACACCATATATTTT. It translates to CASSLTALRTGNTIYF.

The sample holds a few counts of this clone. The V gene is TRBV2, the J gene TRBJ1-5; D call uncertain. Germline lookup yields CDR1 SNHLY and CDR2 FYNNEI. V lost 4 bases and J 2 bases, leaving 9 bases between the germline ends. The CDR3 spans 14 residues. CDR3 loop: CASSAYGGNQPQHF. The CDR3 DNA reads TGTGCCAGCAGTGCCTACGGGGGCAATCAGCCCCAGCATTTT. Full variable domain (remainder filled in from reference TRBV2 and TRBJ1-5): EPEVTQTPSHQVTQMGQEVILRCVPISNHLYFYWYRQILGQKVEFLVSFYNNEISEKSEIFDDQFSVERPDGSNFTLKIRSTKLEDSAMYFCASSAYGGNQPQHFGDGTRLSIL.